This TCR beta chain comes out of a study of cytomegalovirus exposure and HLA in healthy donors. Study-wide results and limits: Presence/absence comparisons presumed near-even sequencing depth among donors.

Healthy bone marrow donors made up the donors. This clone was recorded a few times. Its antigen remains unknown. Germline-derived CDR1 and CDR2 are SGDLS and YYNGEE. This CDR3 contains 15 residues. V lost 1 base to trimming and J lost 1 base, with 8 bases between them. The PCR had 60 Vbeta and 13 Jbeta primers. Libraries were prepared by immunoSEQ multiplex PCR; TCRdb keeps only in-frame clonotypes and omits some of them. Among approximately 95,000 clones listed, 70% to 80% were seen once. The sequence came from a man between 18 and 29 years old in good health and CMV-seropositive. Material: PBMCs. The chain carries TRBV9 and TRBJ2-2; D remains unclear. The CDR3 loop reads CASSVQALNTGELFF. In DNA form, the CDR3 reads TGTGCCAGCAGCGTACAGGCCTTGAACACCGGGGAGCTGTTTTTT.